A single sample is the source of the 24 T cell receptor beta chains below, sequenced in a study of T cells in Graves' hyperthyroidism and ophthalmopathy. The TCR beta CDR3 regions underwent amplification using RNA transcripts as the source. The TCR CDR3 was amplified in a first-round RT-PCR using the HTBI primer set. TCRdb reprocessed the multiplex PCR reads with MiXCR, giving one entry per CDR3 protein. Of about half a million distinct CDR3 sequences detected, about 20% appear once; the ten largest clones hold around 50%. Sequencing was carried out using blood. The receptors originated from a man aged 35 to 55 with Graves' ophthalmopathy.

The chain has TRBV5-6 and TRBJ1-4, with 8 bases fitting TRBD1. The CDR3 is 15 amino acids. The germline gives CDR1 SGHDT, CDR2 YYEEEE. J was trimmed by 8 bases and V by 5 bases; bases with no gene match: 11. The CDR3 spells CASSPRQGKGEKLFF. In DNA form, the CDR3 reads TGTGCCAGCAGTCCTAGACAGGGGAAAGGGGAAAAACTGTTTTTT.

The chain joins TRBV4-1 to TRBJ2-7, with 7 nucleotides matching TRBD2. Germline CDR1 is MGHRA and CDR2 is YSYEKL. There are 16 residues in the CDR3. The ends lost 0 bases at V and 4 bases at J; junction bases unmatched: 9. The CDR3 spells CASSQDPVQGGYEQYF. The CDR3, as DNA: TGCGCCAGCAGCCAAGATCCTGTGCAGGGAGGGTACGAGCAGTACTTC.

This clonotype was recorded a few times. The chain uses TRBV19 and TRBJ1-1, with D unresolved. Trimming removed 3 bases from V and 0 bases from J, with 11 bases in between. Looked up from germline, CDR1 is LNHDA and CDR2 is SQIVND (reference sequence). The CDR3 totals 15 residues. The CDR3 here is CASSILGQVNTEAFF. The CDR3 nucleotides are TGTGCCAGTAGTATCCTTGGGCAGGTGAACACTGAAGCTTTCTTT.

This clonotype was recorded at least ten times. CDR3 DNA: TGTGCCAGCAGGGCGAGCTTCGGAGCGGGGGGGCAGGGCACCGGGGAGCTGTTTTTT. Translating gives CASRASFGAGGQGTGELFF. The chain uses TRBV2 and TRBJ2-2; 10 nucleotides align to TRBD2. Germline CDR1 SNHLY, CDR2 FYNNEI. The CDR3 has 19 amino acids. V was pared by 6 bases and J by 4 bases, with 17 bases of the junction left unmatched.

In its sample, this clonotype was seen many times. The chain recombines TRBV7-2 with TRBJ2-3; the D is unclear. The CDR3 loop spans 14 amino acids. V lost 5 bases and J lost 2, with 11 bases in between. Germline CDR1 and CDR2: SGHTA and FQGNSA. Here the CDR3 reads CASSPSSITDTQYF. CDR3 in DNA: TGTGCCAGCAGCCCATCCTCCATCACAGATACGCAGTATTTT.

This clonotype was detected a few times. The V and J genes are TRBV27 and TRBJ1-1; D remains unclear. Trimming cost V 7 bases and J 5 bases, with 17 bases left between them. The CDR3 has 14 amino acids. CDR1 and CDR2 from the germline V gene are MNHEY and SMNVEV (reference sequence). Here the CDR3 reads CASNFRGRGTEAFF. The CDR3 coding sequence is TGTGCCAGCAATTTTCGAGGCCGAGGGACTGAAGCTTTCTTT.

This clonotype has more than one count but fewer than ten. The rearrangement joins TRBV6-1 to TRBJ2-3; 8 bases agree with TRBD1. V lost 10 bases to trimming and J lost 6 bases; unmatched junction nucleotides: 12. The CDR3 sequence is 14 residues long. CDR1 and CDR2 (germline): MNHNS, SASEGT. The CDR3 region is CATKYRGYMDTQYF. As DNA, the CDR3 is TGTGCCACCAAATACAGGGGGTATATGGATACGCAGTATTTT.

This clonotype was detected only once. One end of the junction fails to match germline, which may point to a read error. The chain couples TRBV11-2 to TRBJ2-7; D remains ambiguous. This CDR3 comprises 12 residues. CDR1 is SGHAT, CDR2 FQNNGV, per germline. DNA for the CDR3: TGTGCCAGCAGCTTAGGCTCTTACGAGCAGTGCTTC. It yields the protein CASSLGSYEQCF.

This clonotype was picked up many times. This chain's CDR3 is CAWSAGTSGIRELFF. The CDR3 coding sequence is TGTGCCTGGAGCGCAGGGACTAGCGGTATACGGGAGCTGTTTTTT. The chain uses TRBV30 and TRBJ2-2, with 11 bases identical to TRBD2. The length of the CDR3 is 15 residues. The V and J ends lost 3 bases and 9 bases, in that order; junction bases with no gene match: 9. Germline CDR1 GTSNPN, CDR2 SVGIG (reference sequence).

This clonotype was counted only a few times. The CDR3 nucleotides are TGTGCCAGCAAGACCCCCGGGACAACGAGAGAAAAACTGTTTTTT. Translation: CASKTPGTTREKLFF. J is TRBJ1-4 and V is TRBV28, with a tentative D call TRBD1 (6 bases). Looked up from germline, CDR1 is MDHEN and CDR2 is SYDVKM. This CDR3 is built from 15 residues. V was shortened by 7 bases and J by 8 bases, with 20 bases between the two germline ends. Based on the CDR3 plus reference TRBV28 and TRBJ1-4, the full variable domain is DVKVTQSSRYLVKRTGEKVFLECVQDMDHENMFWYRQDPGLGLRLIYFSYDVKMKEKGDIPEGYSVSREKKERFSLILESASTNQTSMYLCASKTPGTTREKLFFGSGTQLSVL.

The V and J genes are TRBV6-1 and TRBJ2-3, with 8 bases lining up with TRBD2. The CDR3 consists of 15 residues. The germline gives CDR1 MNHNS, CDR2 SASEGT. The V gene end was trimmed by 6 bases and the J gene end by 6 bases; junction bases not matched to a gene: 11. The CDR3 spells CASRDGGAGSDTQYF. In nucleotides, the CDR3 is TGTGCCAGCAGGGACGGGGGGGCCGGATCGGATACGCAGTATTTT.

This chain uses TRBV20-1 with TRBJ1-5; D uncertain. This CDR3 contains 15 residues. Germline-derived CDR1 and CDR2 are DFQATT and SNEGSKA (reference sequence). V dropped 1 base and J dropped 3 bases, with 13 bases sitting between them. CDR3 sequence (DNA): TGCAGTGCTAGAGTGCAAGGGTGGAACAATCAGCCCCAGCATTTT. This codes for CSARVQGWNNQPQHF.

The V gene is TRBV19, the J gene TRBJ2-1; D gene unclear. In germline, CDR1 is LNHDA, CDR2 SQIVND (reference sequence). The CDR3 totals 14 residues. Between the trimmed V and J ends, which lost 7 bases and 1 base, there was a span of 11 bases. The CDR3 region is CASKVLISYNEQFF. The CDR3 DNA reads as TGTGCCAGTAAAGTGTTGATATCCTACAATGAGCAGTTCTTC.

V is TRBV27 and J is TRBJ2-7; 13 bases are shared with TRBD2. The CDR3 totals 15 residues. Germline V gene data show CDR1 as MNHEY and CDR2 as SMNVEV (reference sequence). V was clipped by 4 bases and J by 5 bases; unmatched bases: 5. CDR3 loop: CASSSLAGGPHEQYF. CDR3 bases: TGTGCCAGCAGTTCACTAGCGGGAGGGCCCCACGAGCAGTACTTC.

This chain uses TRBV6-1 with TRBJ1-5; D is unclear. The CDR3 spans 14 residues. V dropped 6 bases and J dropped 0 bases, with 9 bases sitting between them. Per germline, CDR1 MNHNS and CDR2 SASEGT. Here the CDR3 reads CASRSVHSNQPQHF. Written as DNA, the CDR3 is TGTGCCAGCAGGTCTGTTCATAGCAATCAGCCCCAGCATTTT.

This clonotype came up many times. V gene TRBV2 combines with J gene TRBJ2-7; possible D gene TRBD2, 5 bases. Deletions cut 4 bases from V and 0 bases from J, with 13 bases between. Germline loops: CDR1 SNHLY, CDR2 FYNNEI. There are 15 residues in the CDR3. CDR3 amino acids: CASSVDGGPSYEQYF. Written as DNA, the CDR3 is TGTGCCAGCAGTGTAGACGGAGGTCCCTCCTACGAGCAGTACTTC. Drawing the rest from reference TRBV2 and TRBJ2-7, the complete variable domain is EPEVTQTPSHQVTQMGQEVILRCVPISNHLYFYWYRQILGQKVEFLVSFYNNEISEKSEIFDDQFSVERPDGSNFTLKIRSTKLEDSAMYFCASSVDGGPSYEQYFGPGTRLTVT.

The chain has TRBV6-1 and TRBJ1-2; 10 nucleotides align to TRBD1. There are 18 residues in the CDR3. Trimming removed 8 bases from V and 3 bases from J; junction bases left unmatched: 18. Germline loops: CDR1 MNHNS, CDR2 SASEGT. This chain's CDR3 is CASAGSGRGQGDDYGYTF. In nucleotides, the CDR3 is TGTGCCAGCGCGGGGTCAGGCAGAGGACAGGGGGACGACTATGGCTACACCTTC.

The CDR3 DNA reads TGTGCCAGCACCGCCCAGGGAGGTAATCAGCCCCAGCATTTT. It translates to CASTAQGGNQPQHF. The chain couples TRBV12-3 or TRBV12-4 to TRBJ1-5, with a weak D call TRBD1 (5 bases). This CDR3 spans 14 amino acids. Trimming pared 7 bases from V and 4 bases from J, leaving 14 bases between.

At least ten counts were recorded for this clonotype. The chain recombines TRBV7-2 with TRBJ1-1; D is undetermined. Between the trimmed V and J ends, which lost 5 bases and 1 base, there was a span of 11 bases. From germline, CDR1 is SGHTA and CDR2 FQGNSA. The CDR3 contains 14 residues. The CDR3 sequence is CASSVSAANTEAFF. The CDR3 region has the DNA TGTGCCAGCAGCGTAAGTGCGGCGAACACTGAAGCTTTCTTT.

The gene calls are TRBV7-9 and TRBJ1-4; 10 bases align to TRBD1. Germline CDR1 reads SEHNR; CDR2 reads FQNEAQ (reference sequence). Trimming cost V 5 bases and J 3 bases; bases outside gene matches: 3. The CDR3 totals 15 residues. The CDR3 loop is CASSRQGAANEKLFF. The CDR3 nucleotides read TGTGCCAGCAGCCGACAGGGGGCAGCTAATGAAAAACTGTTTTTT.

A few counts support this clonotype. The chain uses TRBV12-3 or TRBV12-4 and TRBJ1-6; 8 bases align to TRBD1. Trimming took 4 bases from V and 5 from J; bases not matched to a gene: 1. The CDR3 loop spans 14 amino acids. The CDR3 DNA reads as TGTGCCAGCAGTTGGACAGGGAATAATTCACCCCTCCACTTT. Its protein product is CASSWTGNNSPLHF.

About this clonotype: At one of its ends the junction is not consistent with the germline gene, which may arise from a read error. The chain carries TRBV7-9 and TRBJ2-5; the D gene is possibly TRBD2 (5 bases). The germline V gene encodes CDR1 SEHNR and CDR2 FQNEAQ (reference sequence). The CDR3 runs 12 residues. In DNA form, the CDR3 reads TGTGCCAGCAGCTTAGCGGGAGAGACCCGGTACTTC. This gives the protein CASSLAGETRYF.

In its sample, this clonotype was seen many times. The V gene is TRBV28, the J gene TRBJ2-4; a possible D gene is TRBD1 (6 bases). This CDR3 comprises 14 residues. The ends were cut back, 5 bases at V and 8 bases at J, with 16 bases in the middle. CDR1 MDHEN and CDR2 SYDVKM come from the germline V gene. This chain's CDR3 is CASSPGTMGHIQYF. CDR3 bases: TGTGCCAGCAGTCCCGGGACAATGGGACACATTCAGTACTTC. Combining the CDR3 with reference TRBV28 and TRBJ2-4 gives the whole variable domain DVKVTQSSRYLVKRTGEKVFLECVQDMDHENMFWYRQDPGLGLRLIYFSYDVKMKEKGDIPEGYSVSREKKERFSLILESASTNQTSMYLCASSPGTMGHIQYFGAGTRLSVL.

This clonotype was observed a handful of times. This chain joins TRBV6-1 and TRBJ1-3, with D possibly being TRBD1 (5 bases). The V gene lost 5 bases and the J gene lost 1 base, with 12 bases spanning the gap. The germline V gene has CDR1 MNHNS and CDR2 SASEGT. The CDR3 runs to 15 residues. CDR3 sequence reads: CASSPRGESGNTIYF. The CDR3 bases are TGTGCCAGCAGTCCCCGAGGGGAATCTGGAAACACCATATATTTT.